What follows are 32 T cell receptor beta chains derived from one specimen sequenced in a study of vaccination and CD4 T cells after COVID-19. Scientists ran DNA taken from cultured CD4+ T cells through the Oncomine TCR Beta short-read assay for sequencing. One entry per CDR3 protein results from TCRdb running MiXCR on the PCR reads. The repertoire holds 15,000 to 17,000 distinct CDR3 sequences, with around 38% as singletons. These receptors have no identified antigens. Treatment noted: approximately 11-day PBMC culture with coronavirus spike peptide pools or control peptides (ViraFEST assay). Input material: cultured CD4+ T cells from blood. All receptors come from a human donor with COVID-19.

The V call is TRBV15, the J call TRBJ2-5; TRBD2 aligns across 9 bases. Germline lookup yields CDR1 LNHNV and CDR2 YYDKDF (reference sequence). The CDR3 loop spans 14 amino acids. The V and J ends lost 10 bases and 5 bases, in that order; junction bases with no gene match: 11. In nucleotides, the CDR3 is TGTGCCATCGCGGGGGGGCTAGCTCCCGAGACCCAGTACTTC. Its translation: CAIAGGLAPETQYF.

This chain connects TRBV2 to TRBJ1-5, with D possibly being TRBD1 (5 bases). Germline-derived CDR1 and CDR2 are SNHLY and FYNNEI. The length of the CDR3 is 13 residues. Trimming removed 7 bases from V and 3 bases from J, with 10 bases in between. The CDR3 region is CASKAGVNQPQHF. The CDR3 nucleotides read TGTGCCAGCAAGGCGGGGGTCAATCAGCCCCAGCATTTT.

V usage is TRBV7-6 and J usage is TRBJ2-5; TRBD2 might be the D (5 bases). The CDR3 sequence is 15 residues long. Between the trimmed V and J ends, which lost 6 bases and 1 base, there was a span of 15 bases. The germline CDR1 and CDR2 sequences are SGHVS and FNYEAQ. The CDR3 is CASSHTRAPQETQYF. The CDR3 DNA follows: TGTGCCAGCAGTCACACGCGGGCTCCCCAAGAGACCCAGTACTTC.

This clonotype turned up a few times. The chain combines TRBV24-1 with TRBJ2-2; TRBD1 agrees at 9 bases. The CDR3 is 15 residues long. Germline CDR1 is KGHDR and CDR2 is SFDVKD. The V segment lost 9 bases and the J segment 6 bases; nucleotides outside the gene matches: 10. CDR3 DNA: TGTGCCACCGGGGCTCTACAGGGGGCATCCGGGGAGCTGTTTTTT. It yields the protein CATGALQGASGELFF.

The chain recombines TRBV12-3 or TRBV12-4 with TRBJ1-2; maybe TRBD1 (5 bases). Trimming took 5 bases from V and 8 from J, leaving 9 bases between them. The CDR3 sequence is 11 residues long. CDR3 sequence (DNA): TGTGCCAGCAGTCCTCAGGGCGGCTACACCTTC. Translated: CASSPQGGYTF.

The gene calls are TRBV2 and TRBJ1-4; D gene uncertain. In germline, CDR1 is SNHLY, CDR2 FYNNEI. Trimming stripped 9 bases from V and 7 bases from J, with 12 bases between. The CDR3 length is 12 residues. The CDR3 sequence is CASGRDSEKLFF. For the CDR3, the DNA is TGTGCCAGTGGGAGAGACTCTGAAAAACTGTTTTTT.

This clonotype is deemed medium-sized. The rearrangement links TRBV4-2 to TRBJ1-2, with D unclear. This CDR3 has 15 amino acids. Germline loops: CDR1 LGHNA, CDR2 YNFKEQ. Trimming shortened V by 4 bases and J by 6 bases, and 18 bases separated the two germline ends. In nucleotides, the CDR3 is TGTGCCAGCAGCCCCCAGCGCGGCGGTGTCGATGGCTACACCTTC. This codes for CASSPQRGGVDGYTF.

The V and J genes are TRBV19 and TRBJ1-5, with TRBD1 matching over 11 bases. Germline CDR1 LNHDA, CDR2 SQIVND (reference sequence). This CDR3 has 18 residues. V lost 1 base to trimming and J lost 0 bases; unmatched junction nucleotides: 5. The CDR3 reads CASSIGTGGGGSNQPQHF. The CDR3 DNA is TGTGCCAGTAGTATAGGGACAGGGGGCGGTGGTAGCAATCAGCCCCAGCATTTT.

The V and J genes are TRBV28 and TRBJ1-1; 8 nucleotides match TRBD1. Germline V gives CDR1 MDHEN, CDR2 SYDVKM. The V segment lost 2 bases and the J segment 4 bases; nucleotides outside the gene matches: 6. This CDR3 contains 15 residues. CDR3 sequence reads: CASSLNRGGPTEAFF. For the CDR3, the DNA is TGTGCCAGCAGTTTAAACAGGGGGGGCCCCACTGAAGCTTTCTTT.

This rearrangement joins TRBV19 to TRBJ2-7; no firm D call. V dropped 0 bases and J dropped 1 base, with 4 bases sitting between them. Germline CDR1 LNHDA, CDR2 SQIVND (reference sequence). The CDR3 extends over 13 amino acids. CDR3 loop: CASSIERSYEQYF. As DNA, the CDR3 is TGTGCCAGTAGTATAGAACGGTCCTACGAGCAGTACTTC.

This clonotype was observed a handful of times. This chain uses TRBV6-5 with TRBJ2-2; D may be TRBD1 or TRBD2 (5 bases each). Per the germline V gene, CDR1 is MNHEY and CDR2 is SVGAGI. Deletions cut 0 bases from V and 4 bases from J, with 6 bases between. The CDR3 sequence is 14 residues long. This CDR3 reads CASSYSGVTGELFF. The CDR3 bases are TGTGCCAGCAGTTACTCGGGGGTCACCGGGGAGCTGTTTTTT.

This clonotype has more than one count but fewer than ten. The chain employs TRBV7-6 and TRBJ2-3, with TRBD1 matching over 7 bases. The CDR3 length is 13 residues. Germline values: CDR1 SGHVS, CDR2 FNYEAQ. Germline trimming cut 5 bases from V and 10 bases from J; bases unmatched to any gene: 9. The CDR3 reads CASSPRGQTAQYF. CDR3 sequence (DNA): TGTGCCAGCAGCCCTAGGGGGCAGACGGCGCAGTATTTT.

In its sample, this clonotype was seen a few times. The chain combines TRBV24-1 with TRBJ1-5; D might be TRBD1 (5 bases). The V gene's germline CDR1 is KGHDR and CDR2 SFDVKD. The CDR3 has 15 amino acids. The V end lost 4 bases, the J end lost 4 bases, and 13 bases lay between the germline ends. The CDR3 DNA sequence: TGTGCCACCAGTGAGAACGGACAAGGAAATCAGCCCCAGCATTTT. Amino acid sequence: CATSENGQGNQPQHF.

This clonotype was counted a few times. V gene TRBV7-9 combines with J gene TRBJ1-3, with 8 positions matching TRBD1. The CDR3 covers 17 residues. Germline CDR1 and CDR2: SEHNR and FQNEAQ (reference sequence). V gave up 2 bases and J gave up 1 base; unmatched junction bases: 7. The CDR3 region is CASSLSQGALSGNTIYF. The CDR3 DNA sequence: TGTGCCAGCAGCTTAAGCCAGGGGGCCCTTTCTGGAAACACCATATATTTT.

The chain combines TRBV5-4 with TRBJ1-2, with D unresolved. Germline V gene sequence: CDR1 SGHNT, CDR2 YYREEE (reference sequence). The CDR3 is 14 amino acids. Trimming took off 0 bases at V and 4 bases at J, with 10 bases between the two ends. CDR3 in amino acids: CASSLDPGSYGYTF. The CDR3 region has the DNA TGTGCCAGCAGCTTGGACCCGGGCAGCTATGGCTACACCTTC.

This clonotype was found a few times. The chain carries TRBV7-8 and TRBJ2-3; 12 bases map to TRBD2. CDR1 is SGHVS and CDR2 is FQNEAQ in the germline V gene. With 3 bases clipped from V and 1 base from J, the junction kept 8 bases outside the gene matches. CDR3 size: 18 residues. The CDR3 coding sequence is TGTGCCAGCAGCTTCTCTGCTAGCGGGGGGGCCGGCACAGATACGCAGTATTTT. Translated, it gives CASSFSASGGAGTDTQYF.

The chain has TRBV15 and TRBJ2-3; either TRBD1 or TRBD2 may supply D (6 bases each). With 0 bases removed from V and 1 base from J, the gap between germline ends came to 14 bases. Germline CDR1 and CDR2: LNHNV and YYDKDF (reference sequence). The CDR3 is 17 amino acids. The CDR3, as DNA: TGTGCCACCAGCAGAGAATTAGGGGGGCGGGGCACAGATACGCAGTATTTT. This translates into CATSRELGGRGTDTQYF.

This clonotype has just a few counts. The chain recombines TRBV7-2 with TRBJ1-5; weak D call: TRBD1 (5 bases). The CDR3 is 16 amino acids. CDR1 is SGHTA and CDR2 is FQGNSA in the germline V gene. V shed 5 bases and J shed 4 bases, with 18 bases lying between them. CDR3 sequence: CASSDDPTALNQPQHF. Here the CDR3 DNA reads TGTGCCAGCAGCGACGACCCGACAGCTTTGAATCAGCCCCAGCATTTT. Using reference TRBV7-2 and TRBJ1-5 for the parts outside the CDR3, the full variable domain is GAGVSQSPSNKVTEKGKDVELRCDPISGHTALYWYRQSLGQGLEFLIYFQGNSAPDKSGLPSDRFSAERTGGSVSTLTIQRTQQEDSAVYLCASSDDPTALNQPQHFGDGTRLSIL.

This chain's CDR3 is CASRYQGSTYEQYF. The CDR3 region has the DNA TGTGCCAGCAGATATCAGGGGTCTACCTACGAGCAGTACTTC. V and J are TRBV12-3 or TRBV12-4 and TRBJ2-7; D may be TRBD1 (6 bases). The CDR3 consists of 14 residues. The V and J ends lost 6 bases and 2 bases respectively, with 14 bases between them.

CDR3 sequence reads: CASSQSRTVNYGYTF. The CDR3 DNA is TGCGCCAGCAGCCAATCAAGGACAGTTAACTATGGCTACACCTTC. The J gene is TRBJ1-2, the V gene TRBV4-1; the D gene is possibly TRBD1 (6 bases). Trimming cost V 2 bases and J 1 base, with 11 bases left between them. The CDR3 has 15 amino acids. CDR1 is MGHRA, CDR2 YSYEKL, per germline.

The chain employs TRBV12-3 or TRBV12-4 and TRBJ1-6; 11 bases match TRBD1. The CDR3 is 16 residues long. V trimming: 5 bases; J trimming: 11 bases; junction bases outside the gene matches: 11. The CDR3 bases are TGTGCCAGCAGTCCCAGTCGGACAGGGGGCCGGGCACCCCTCCACTTT. It encodes CASSPSRTGGRAPLHF.

The chain combines TRBV20-1 with TRBJ2-4; TRBD2 aligns across 9 bases. Germline V gene data show CDR1 as DFQATT and CDR2 as SNEGSKA (reference sequence). The CDR3 is 16 residues long. The V and J ends lost 6 bases and 4 bases, in that order; junction bases with no gene match: 13. CDR3 sequence (DNA): TGCAGTGCAATCAATAGGGGAGCGGGGGGAAAAAACATTCAGTACTTC. This codes for CSAINRGAGGKNIQYF.

The chain uses TRBV11-2 and TRBJ2-3, with D possibly being TRBD1 or TRBD2 (6 bases each). The CDR3 loop spans 17 amino acids. V was cut by 1 base and J by 0 bases, with 14 bases left in between. Germline lookup yields CDR1 SGHAT and CDR2 FQNNGV. The CDR3 nucleotides read TGTGCCAGCAGCTTAGTAACGACGGGGGCTAGCACAGATACGCAGTATTTT. This codes for CASSLVTTGASTDTQYF.

The chain uses TRBV19 and TRBJ2-5, with a tentative D call TRBD1 (6 bases). V was shortened by 2 bases and J by 5 bases, with 9 bases between the two germline ends. From germline, CDR1 is LNHDA and CDR2 SQIVND (reference sequence). The CDR3 consists of 13 residues. This CDR3 is CASSITGYETQYF. The CDR3 region has the DNA TGTGCCAGTAGTATAACAGGGTATGAGACCCAGTACTTC.

This clonotype was detected only a few times. This chain uses TRBV7-2 with TRBJ1-3; D remains unclear. The CDR3 sequence is 16 residues long. CDR1 is SGHTA, CDR2 FQGNSA, per germline. Trimming stripped 0 bases from V and 0 bases from J, with 9 bases between. The CDR3 coding sequence is TGTGCCAGCAGCTTAGCGGGCCATCACTCTGGAAACACCATATATTTT. Its translation is CASSLAGHHSGNTIYF.

This clonotype was seen only a few times. The chain combines TRBV5-1 with TRBJ1-1, with D possibly matching TRBD1 (6 bases). Trimming took 0 bases from V and 1 from J, leaving 10 bases between them. There are 15 residues in the CDR3. The germline gives CDR1 SGHRS, CDR2 YFSETQ. The CDR3: CASSLEGHPNTEAFF. CDR3 coding DNA: TGCGCCAGCAGCTTGGAGGGACACCCGAACACTGAAGCTTTCTTT. The full variable domain, with the rest looked up from reference TRBV5-1 and TRBJ1-1, is KAGVTQTPRYLIKTRGQQVTLSCSPISGHRSVSWYQQTPGQGLQFLFEYFSETQRNKGNFPGRFSGRQFSNSRSEMNVSTLELGDSALYLCASSLEGHPNTEAFFGQGTRLTVV.

This clonotype turned up a few times. The chain carries TRBV21-1 and TRBJ1-6; TRBD1, as called in the table, went unchecked against the DNA. TRBV21-1 is deemed a pseudogene. This CDR3 contains 20 residues. In DNA form, the CDR3 reads TGTGCCAGCAGCAAAGGGGTCACAGGTTTTATTACCTCCTATAATTCACCCCTCCACTTT. It translates to CASSKGVTGFITSYNSPLHF.

This clonotype appeared a few times. The V gene is TRBV11-3, the J gene TRBJ2-3; D is perhaps TRBD2 (5 bases). The CDR3 extends over 15 amino acids. Looked up from germline, CDR1 is SGHNT and CDR2 is YENEEA. V was clipped by 2 bases and J by 2 bases, with 11 bases between them. The CDR3 loop reads CASSLTRMATDTQYF. For the CDR3, the DNA is TGTGCCAGCAGCTTAACTAGGATGGCCACAGATACGCAGTATTTT.

V is TRBV12-3 or TRBV12-4 and J is TRBJ1-1; D not resolved. V was cut by 2 bases and J by 6 bases, with 16 bases left in between. This CDR3 comprises 15 residues. CDR3 in DNA: TGTGCCAGCAGTTTAATGGTATGGTCCTCGGCTGAAGCTTTCTTT. Amino acid sequence: CASSLMVWSSAEAFF.

The chain is built from TRBV7-2 and TRBJ2-7; possible D gene TRBD1, 5 bases. V lost 1 base, J lost 2 bases, and 12 bases lay in between. The CDR3 totals 15 residues. Per germline, CDR1 SGHTA and CDR2 FQGNSA. CDR3 nucleotides: TGTGCCAGCAGCTTAGGAAAGGGGCGCGCCTACGAGCAGTACTTC. Translating it yields CASSLGKGRAYEQYF.

In the case of this clonotype: The junction departs from germline at one end; a sequencing error may be responsible. The CDR3 is CASSLQGLPNTGELFF. The CDR3 DNA follows: TGTGCTAGCAGCTTACAGGGCCTACCCAACACCGGGGAGCTGTTTTTT. The genes are TRBV7-7 and TRBJ2-2; the D gene is possibly TRBD1 (6 bases). The germline CDR1 and CDR2 sequences are SSHAT and FNYEAQ (reference sequence). There are 16 residues in the CDR3.

The DNA of the CDR3 is TGCGCCAGTGCGACAGGGGGTCCCTACGAGCAGTACTTC. Protein: CASATGGPYEQYF. This chain joins TRBV4-1 and TRBJ2-7, with 9 positions matching TRBD1. The CDR3 sequence is 13 residues long. The V gene's germline CDR1 is MGHRA and CDR2 YSYEKL. With V trimmed by 9 bases and J by 2 bases, 5 bases remained unmatched.